This T cell receptor (beta chain) was identified during a study of blood T cell repertoires in COVID-19. Across the study: Samples representing acute and convalescent COVID-19 were sourced from the United States, Italy and Spain. In each case, the material was cDNA or gDNA derived from T cells, B-cell-depleted T cells, or PBMCs.

Per the original methods: How many nucleated cells were present was estimated from reference gene primer amplification. Measured with immunoSEQ multiplex PCR; TCRdb has only the in-frame clones, and not every one. V and J calls and clone size are given by that table; D and trimming were obtained from the DNA. Of about 290,000 clones in the sample, roughly 90% are singletons; the top ten hold over 8.5%. Trimming removed 4 bases at V and 5 bases at J, with 11 bases between. The V gene's germline CDR1 is SNHLY and CDR2 FYNNEI. The CDR3 is 13 amino acids. Patients of the Seattle cohort, enrolled during active infection, were followed longitudinally.

The source material was peripheral blood. The sequence came from a woman in her twenties or thirties with COVID-19, enrolled during active disease. The gene calls are TRBV2 and TRBJ2-5, with no clear D. The CDR3 loop is CASSAGYLETQYF. The CDR3 DNA sequence: TGTGCCAGCAGTGCGGGTTATCTGGAGACCCAGTACTTC.